This is a list of T cell receptor beta chains from one sample in a study of beta chain features in type 1 diabetes. The data were produced by immunoSEQ multiplex PCR, yet TCRdb's version contains in-frame clones alone and is incomplete. The sample yields roughly 170,000 clones, around 13% seen once. The sample was central memory CD4+ T cells from blood. These receptors came from a woman aged 18-35 years in good health. The conserved cysteine and the conserved F or W are not part of the CDR3 here.

v_call: TRBV28
j_call: TRBJ2-1
cdr3_aa: ASSLGGLAGHEQF

v_call: TRBV7-7
j_call: TRBJ2-1
cdr3_aa: ASSLRREGYNEQF

v_call: TRBV30
j_call: TRBJ2-1
cdr3_aa: AWSLAGGHNEQF

v_call: TRBV19
j_call: TRBJ1-1
cdr3_aa: ASRAGLFAF

v_call: TRBV28
j_call: TRBJ1-5
cdr3_aa: ASTFRGKTQPQH

v_call: TRBV19
j_call: TRBJ1-1
cdr3_aa: ASNFQGLPEAF

v_call: TRBV9
j_call: TRBJ2-7
cdr3_aa: ASSVDEEPYEQY

v_call: TRBV7-8
j_call: TRBJ1-2
cdr3_aa: ASSSWTGRSFYGYT

v_call: TRBV5-1
j_call: TRBJ2-7
cdr3_aa: ASSTSPSSSYEQY

v_call: TRBV7-9
j_call: TRBJ1-5
cdr3_aa: ASSSRQSNQPQH

v_call: TRBV5-1
j_call: TRBJ1-2
cdr3_aa: ASSLEPEASYGYT

v_call: TRBV30
j_call: TRBJ2-6
cdr3_aa: AWGLSGANVLT

v_call: TRBV7-9
j_call: TRBJ2-7
cdr3_aa: ASSPGTNIYEQY

v_call: TRBV6-5
j_call: TRBJ2-7
cdr3_aa: ASSYAGKGHYEQY

v_call: TRBV7-2
j_call: TRBJ2-6
cdr3_aa: ASSGDRAGANVLT

v_call: TRBV29-1
j_call: TRBJ2-3
cdr3_aa: SVESGSLSDTQY

v_call: TRBV4-3
j_call: TRBJ1-5
cdr3_aa: ASSQVVHSIQPQH

v_call: TRBV7-3
j_call: TRBJ2-2
cdr3_aa: ASSSPVGGFGELF

v_call: TRBV5-1
j_call: TRBJ2-3
cdr3_aa: ASTHRVGRIDTQY

v_call: TRBV2
j_call: TRBJ2-1
cdr3_aa: ASSSHSSYNEQF